This T cell receptor beta chain was documented in a study of T cell responses to AZD1222 COVID-19 vaccine. Assay: immunoSEQ multiplex PCR; the TCRdb copy retains only in-frame clones and omits some. Here the sample spans some 150,000 clones, 90% being singletons. Between the trimmed V and J ends, which lost 4 bases and 4 bases, there was a span of 8 bases. CDR3 length equals 12 residues. Germline CDR1 is SGHKS and CDR2 is YYEKEE (reference sequence). Concerning this clone itself: Its antigen remains unidentified.

General study points: In all cases, repertoires were sampled only after the peak T cell response. Vaccine-related CD4 TCRs covered spike, predominating at 160-218 and 743-854. Mostly white British, mostly female donors; authors suggested clonal diversity may be underestimated.

This rearrangement joins TRBV5-5 to TRBJ1-2; D might be TRBD1 (6 bases). This TCR came from an adult in good health. Sequences were derived from peripheral blood, sampled on day 0 of AZD1222 vaccination. The CDR3 nucleotides read TGTGCCAGCAGCCGGGACACCTATGGCTACACCTTC. This encodes CASSRDTYGYTF.